This T cell receptor (beta chain) is drawn from a study of cytomegalovirus exposure and HLA in healthy donors. Broader study findings: As was reported, the HLA-A and HLA-B alleles of most subjects were accurately predicted from TCR beta sequences.

The CDR3 extends over 15 amino acids. Looked up from germline, CDR1 is MNHNY and CDR2 is SVGAGI (reference sequence). V was trimmed by 1 base and J by 4 bases, leaving 10 bases between them. The study ran its PCR with 60 Vbeta and 13 Jbeta primers. Assay used: immunoSEQ multiplex PCR; TCRdb lists only in-frame clones, some missing. The table has approximately 89,000 clones, 76% seen once. Points on this clone: Its antigen remains unknown.

The chain has TRBV6-6 and TRBJ2-2, with a tentative D call TRBD2 (6 bases). The clonotype originates from a male donor in good health and CMV-seronegative. The sequencing sample was made of PBMCs. This CDR3 is CASSYYEGGTGELFF. The CDR3 nucleotides read TGTGCCAGCAGTTACTATGAGGGAGGCACCGGGGAGCTGTTTTTT.